The rows below give T cell receptor beta chains drawn from one sample of a study of blood T cell repertoires in COVID-19. Only in-frame clones appear in the TCRdb table, and some are missing; sequencing was by immunoSEQ multiplex PCR. The table has some 110,000 clones, about 83% seen once. Source material: peripheral blood. The receptor set was obtained from a human donor in a cohort sampled during active COVID-19. The CDR3 runs from the conserved cysteine through the conserved F or W. Each record gives: CDR3 protein, J gene, V gene.

CDR3 protein: CAWSTGTGGEKLFF
J gene: TRBJ1-4
V gene: TRBV30

CDR3 protein: CASSRGTGLPVGPGELFF
J gene: TRBJ2-2
V gene: TRBV6-6

CDR3 protein: CASKKERESARPQAKNIQYF
J gene: TRBJ2-4
V gene: TRBV11-3

CDR3 protein: CASKAIREGETQYF
J gene: TRBJ2-5
V gene: TRBV6-5

CDR3 protein: CASSIGGTMGLRNQPQHF
J gene: TRBJ1-5
V gene: TRBV19

CDR3 protein: CASSRGLASDEQFF
J gene: TRBJ2-1
V gene: TRBV7-2

CDR3 protein: CASSLNGGDTQYF
J gene: TRBJ2-3
V gene: TRBV7-3

CDR3 protein: CASAPGQGYEQYF
J gene: TRBJ2-7
V gene: TRBV30

CDR3 protein: CASSAGQPQHF
J gene: TRBJ1-5
V gene: TRBV2

CDR3 protein: CASSFGLQGSSGYTF
J gene: TRBJ1-2
V gene: TRBV7-2

CDR3 protein: CASSIASGDEQFF
J gene: TRBJ2-1
V gene: TRBV19

CDR3 protein: CASSPFRTGAVLAKNIQYF
J gene: TRBJ2-4
V gene: TRBV18

CDR3 protein: CAGQGRGTYNSPLHF
J gene: TRBJ1-6
V gene: TRBV6-6

CDR3 protein: CASRRSNLEGDEQFF
J gene: TRBJ2-1
V gene: TRBV27

CDR3 protein: CASSLVTGSSEQFF
J gene: TRBJ2-1
V gene: TRBV5-6

CDR3 protein: CASSQATDYNYGYTF
J gene: TRBJ1-2
V gene: TRBV4-3

CDR3 protein: CSAGTQETQYF
J gene: TRBJ2-5
V gene: TRBV29-1

CDR3 protein: CASSLFRGLANEQFF
J gene: TRBJ2-1
V gene: TRBV7-2

CDR3 protein: CASSGQGAQGYTF
J gene: TRBJ1-2
V gene: TRBV11-2

CDR3 protein: CASSDLGAATEAFF
J gene: TRBJ1-1
V gene: TRBV18

CDR3 protein: CASSSRLADDTDTQYF
J gene: TRBJ2-3
V gene: TRBV4-3

CDR3 protein: CASSQDPGLAGARADTQYF
J gene: TRBJ2-3
V gene: TRBV3-1/TRBV3-2